One sample yielded the 25 T cell receptor beta chains listed below, sequenced in a study of radiation and T cells in renal cell carcinoma. This sample's time point: blood 4 weeks post-SBRT, at nephrectomy. Treatment denoted: 15 Gy SBRT to primary tumor, nephrectomy 4 weeks later. Some clones are missing from TCRdb's copy, which holds only in-frame ones; the method was immunoSEQ multiplex PCR. The data show some 43,000 clones, with about 82% seen just once and around a quarter held by the top ten. The source material was blood, sampled from a patient whose treatment included radiotherapy and nephrectomy. The origin of the receptors is a woman between 65 and 79 years old with renal cell carcinoma.

The chain couples TRBV5-3 to TRBJ1-3, with D possibly matching TRBD1 (5 bases). TRBV5-3 is designated an ORF whose function remains uncertain. The CDR3 is 17 residues long. Deletions cut 2 bases from V and 4 bases from J, with 19 bases between. CDR3 protein: CARSLSVSRGLGNTIYF. The CDR3 nucleotides read TGTGCCAGAAGCTTAAGTGTTAGTAGGGGCCTCGGAAACACCATATATTTT.

The chain links TRBV5-1 to TRBJ1-4; D is unclear. The length of the CDR3 is 17 residues. CDR1 SGHRS and CDR2 YFSETQ come from the germline V gene. Trimming pared 4 bases from V and 5 bases from J, leaving 21 bases between. As DNA, the CDR3 is TGCGCCAGCAGCACGAGATACCGAGGGAGCGAAAATGAAAAACTGTTTTTT. This sequence encodes CASSTRYRGSENEKLFF.

V gene TRBV6-1 combines with J gene TRBJ2-2, with D perhaps matching TRBD2 (5 bases). The CDR3 consists of 12 residues. V was shortened by 1 base and J by 13 bases, with 10 bases between the two germline ends. From germline, CDR1 is MNHNS and CDR2 SASEGT. Here the CDR3 reads CASSEGGNGLFF. The DNA for the CDR3 is TGTGCCAGCAGTGAAGGAGGGAATGGGCTGTTTTTT.

This clone came up many times. The CDR3 region is CASATGVGYGYTF. As DNA, the CDR3 is TGTGCCAGCGCCACAGGGGTAGGCTATGGCTACACCTTC. The rearrangement uses TRBV27 and TRBJ1-2; TRBD1 aligns across 7 bases. This CDR3 spans 13 amino acids. The ends lost 8 bases at V and 4 bases at J; junction bases unmatched: 7. Per the germline V gene, CDR1 is MNHEY and CDR2 is SMNVEV (reference sequence).

The rearrangement joins TRBV7-6 to TRBJ2-3; TRBD2 matches at 12 bases. Germline V CDR1 and CDR2: SGHVS, FNYEAQ. This CDR3 comprises 17 residues. Trimming at V came to 5 bases and at J to 1 base, leaving 7 bases not matched to a gene. CDR3 amino acids: CASSLSTSGGGTDTQYF. The CDR3 DNA is TGTGCCAGCAGCCTATCGACTAGCGGGGGAGGCACAGATACGCAGTATTTT.

This clone was counted a single time. This rearrangement joins TRBV5-1 to TRBJ1-3; TRBD1 agrees at 7 bases. This CDR3 spans 14 amino acids. CDR1 and CDR2 from the germline V gene are SGHRS and YFSETQ. The trim removed 3 bases at V and 1 base at J, leaving 1 base unmatched. The DNA of the CDR3 is TGCGCCAGCAGCTCGACAGGGTCTGGAAACACCATATATTTT. This gives the protein CASSSTGSGNTIYF.

The J gene is TRBJ2-7, the V gene TRBV6-5; possibly TRBD2 for D (5 bases). Between the trimmed V and J ends, which lost 4 bases and 3 bases, there was a span of 16 bases. This CDR3 has 15 residues. The germline CDR1 and CDR2 sequences are MNHEY and SVGAGI. The CDR3 loop is CASSLDSLAFYEQYF. CDR3 nucleotides: TGTGCCAGCAGTTTAGATAGCCTAGCTTTCTACGAGCAGTACTTC.

The chain employs TRBV19 and TRBJ2-5; TRBD2 might be the D (5 bases). The V gene's germline CDR1 is LNHDA and CDR2 SQIVND (reference sequence). V was pared by 5 bases and J by 2 bases, with 21 bases between. The CDR3 runs 17 residues. The CDR3 DNA follows: TGTGCCAGTAGTGATGATGGGAGACGAGTCGTTCAAGAGACCCAGTACTTC. Its protein is CASSDDGRRVVQETQYF.

This sequence joins TRBV20-1 and TRBJ2-7; TRBD1 might be the D (5 bases). Germline lookup yields CDR1 DFQATT and CDR2 SNEGSKA (reference sequence). The CDR3 sequence is 11 residues long. Deletions cut 3 bases from V and 9 bases from J, with 12 bases between. The CDR3: CSASKQVGQYF. The CDR3 DNA reads as TGCAGTGCTAGTAAACAGGTGGGGCAGTACTTC.

J is TRBJ2-6 and V is TRBV7-8, with TRBD1 as a possible D gene (5 bases). From germline, CDR1 is SGHVS and CDR2 FQNEAQ. V was trimmed by 5 bases and J by 3 bases, leaving 11 bases between them. This CDR3 region has 15 residues. CDR3 amino acids: CASSPQGVGANVLTF. The CDR3 nucleotides read TGTGCCAGCAGCCCTCAGGGTGTTGGGGCCAACGTCCTGACTTTC.

The V call is TRBV18, the J call TRBJ2-1; 7 bases are a match to TRBD1. This CDR3 contains 14 residues. CDR1 and CDR2 (germline): KGHSH, LQKENI. V lost 6 bases and J lost 9; bases outside the gene matches: 11. CDR3 sequence reads: CASSVYGTEGEQFF. As DNA, the CDR3 is TGTGCCAGCTCCGTTTACGGGACAGAAGGTGAGCAGTTCTTC.

The chain employs TRBV28 and TRBJ2-7; 10 nucleotides align to TRBD1. Germline-derived CDR1 and CDR2 are MDHEN and SYDVKM. Germline trimming cut 7 bases from V and 1 base from J; bases unmatched to any gene: 10. The CDR3 sequence is 16 residues long. The CDR3 nucleotides are TGTGCCAGCACCATTGGAGGACAGGGGGTATCCTACGAGCAGTACTTC. Protein product: CASTIGGQGVSYEQYF.

The J gene is TRBJ1-3, the V gene TRBV15, with D unresolved. The CDR3 spans 14 residues. Germline V lookup: CDR1 LNHNV, CDR2 YYDKDF (reference sequence). V was cut by 1 base and J by 4 bases, with 8 bases left in between. The CDR3 DNA sequence: TGTGCCACCAGCAGAGTGTATACAGGAAACACCATATATTTT. Translated: CATSRVYTGNTIYF.

The V and J genes are TRBV6-5 and TRBJ2-2, with D unresolved. Trimming removed 10 bases from V and 1 base from J, with 10 bases in between. Germline V gene sequence: CDR1 MNHEY, CDR2 SVGAGI. The CDR3 covers 13 residues. The CDR3 DNA reads TGTGCCACTCGCGACCAGAACACCGGGGAGCTGTTTTTT. Translation: CATRDQNTGELFF.

The chain links TRBV27 to TRBJ1-2; 8 bases agree with TRBD1. V dropped 6 bases and J dropped 8; count of bases not matched to a gene: 14. The germline V gene has CDR1 MNHEY and CDR2 SMNVEV (reference sequence). This CDR3 region has 15 residues. DNA for the CDR3: TGTGCCAGCAGCAGACACAGGGGGGCTTTAGGGGGCTACACCTTC. It encodes CASSRHRGALGGYTF.

The rearrangement links TRBV30 to TRBJ1-3, with D possibly matching TRBD1 (5 bases). The ends were cut back, 4 bases at V and 2 bases at J, with 9 bases in the middle. CDR1 and CDR2 from the germline V gene are GTSNPN and SVGIG (reference sequence). The CDR3 runs to 13 residues. The CDR3 is CAWNGGAGNTIYF. The CDR3 coding sequence is TGTGCCTGGAACGGGGGGGCTGGAAACACCATATATTTT.

The sample holds one count of this clone. J is TRBJ2-7 and V is TRBV6-1, with TRBD1 matching 10 bases. Germline CDR1 MNHNS, CDR2 SASEGT. The CDR3 totals 15 residues. Trimming cost V 4 bases and J 2 bases; bases outside gene matches: 5. The CDR3 DNA sequence: TGTGCCAGCAGTGCCGGGACAGGGGCTACCTACGAGCAGTACTTC. It yields the protein CASSAGTGATYEQYF.

The V gene is TRBV5-4, the J gene TRBJ1-1; 7 nucleotides match TRBD1. V lost 4 bases, J lost 8 bases, and 11 bases stayed unmatched. CDR3 length: 14 residues. Germline CDR1 is SGHNT and CDR2 is YYREEE (reference sequence). The CDR3 DNA reads as TGTGCCAGCAGCACCGACAGGGCGGAAAGAGAAGCTTTCTTT. It translates to CASSTDRAEREAFF.

CDR3 amino acids: CASSEYRGLGDTQYF. The CDR3 region has the DNA TGTGCCAGCAGTGAATACAGGGGGCTGGGAGATACGCAGTATTTT. V and J are TRBV25-1 and TRBJ2-3; 8 bases line up with TRBD1. The V segment lost 0 bases and the J segment 5 bases; nucleotides outside the gene matches: 4. Germline lookup yields CDR1 MGHDK and CDR2 SYGVNS. This CDR3 is 15 amino acids long.

This clone was recorded once. The rearrangement joins TRBV19 to TRBJ2-7; 15 bases are shared with TRBD2. V dropped 10 bases and J dropped 3; count of bases not matched to a gene: 13. CDR1 LNHDA and CDR2 SQIVND come from the germline V gene (reference sequence). This CDR3 spans 17 amino acids. CDR3 sequence reads: CATTIEGLAGGRYEQYF. CDR3 DNA: TGTGCCACAACAATCGAAGGACTAGCGGGAGGGCGCTACGAGCAGTACTTC.

In its sample, this clone was seen a few times. The V call is TRBV18, the J call TRBJ2-7; weak D call: TRBD2 (6 bases). CDR1 and CDR2 from the germline V gene are KGHSH and LQKENI. The V end was cut by 4 bases, the J end by 3 bases, with 10 bases between. The CDR3 contains 13 residues. CDR3 region: CASSLGTGYEQYF. CDR3 in DNA: TGTGCCAGCTCACTCGGGACTGGCTACGAGCAGTACTTC.

This clone has just a few counts. This sequence joins TRBV29-1 and TRBJ2-3; a possible D gene is TRBD2 (5 bases). This CDR3 is built from 13 residues. Germline assignment: CDR1 SQVTM and CDR2 ANQGSEA. V was trimmed by 4 bases and J by 3 bases, leaving 11 bases between them. This CDR3 reads CSVGLAQTDTQYF. CDR3 in DNA: TGCAGCGTTGGTTTAGCGCAAACAGATACGCAGTATTTT.

This clone was seen a single time. The chain employs TRBV4-1 and TRBJ2-1, with 8 bases lining up with TRBD2. CDR3 size: 14 residues. The germline gives CDR1 MGHRA, CDR2 YSYEKL. Trimming at V came to 1 base and at J to 7 bases, leaving 3 bases not matched to a gene. The CDR3 DNA reads TGCGCCAGCAGCCAAGCGGGAGGGCTTAATGAGCAGTTCTTC. It is translated as CASSQAGGLNEQFF.

This chain connects TRBV7-2 to TRBJ2-2, with 11 bases lining up with TRBD2. This CDR3 comprises 17 residues. The germline V gene encodes CDR1 SGHTA and CDR2 FQGNSA. The junction had 7 bases not matched to a gene; V was cut back by 3 bases and J by 4 bases. Here the CDR3 reads CASSFFSGRALTGELFF. In nucleotides, the CDR3 is TGTGCCAGCAGCTTTTTTAGCGGGAGGGCCCTCACCGGGGAGCTGTTTTTT. Based on the CDR3 plus reference TRBV7-2 and TRBJ2-2, the full variable domain is GAGVSQSPSNKVTEKGKDVELRCDPISGHTALYWYRQSLGQGLEFLIYFQGNSAPDKSGLPSDRFSAERTGGSVSTLTIQRTQQEDSAVYLCASSFFSGRALTGELFFGEGSRLTVL.

The genes are TRBV5-1 and TRBJ1-3, with a tentative D call TRBD1 (5 bases). Germline CDR1 SGHRS, CDR2 YFSETQ. The ends were cut back, 4 bases at V and 2 bases at J, with 16 bases in the middle. This CDR3 has 16 amino acids. This CDR3 is CASSPGTSETGNTIYF. DNA for the CDR3: TGCGCCAGCAGCCCCGGGACTTCGGAGACTGGAAACACCATATATTTT.